This TCR beta chain was identified in a study of blood T cells in healthy people across ages. Next came a second PCR, run for about 6 to 12 cycles, which used a sample-barcoded 5' primer along with a J-beta primer mix. TCRdb re-called the 5' RACE reads with MiXCR, one entry per CDR3 protein. The sample has 270,000 or so distinct CDR3 sequences, roughly a quarter seen once. The receptor was derived from a woman between 65 and 79 years old in good health. Sample: blood.

The DNA of the CDR3 is TGTGCCAGCAGCTTAGCCCCTGGGAGGATCTCTGGAAACACCATATATTTT. It yields the protein CASSLAPGRISGNTIYF. The genes are TRBV7-2 and TRBJ1-3; D not resolved. Germline values: CDR1 SGHTA, CDR2 FQGNSA. Trimming removed 0 bases at V and 0 bases at J, with 12 bases between. This CDR3 is 17 amino acids long.